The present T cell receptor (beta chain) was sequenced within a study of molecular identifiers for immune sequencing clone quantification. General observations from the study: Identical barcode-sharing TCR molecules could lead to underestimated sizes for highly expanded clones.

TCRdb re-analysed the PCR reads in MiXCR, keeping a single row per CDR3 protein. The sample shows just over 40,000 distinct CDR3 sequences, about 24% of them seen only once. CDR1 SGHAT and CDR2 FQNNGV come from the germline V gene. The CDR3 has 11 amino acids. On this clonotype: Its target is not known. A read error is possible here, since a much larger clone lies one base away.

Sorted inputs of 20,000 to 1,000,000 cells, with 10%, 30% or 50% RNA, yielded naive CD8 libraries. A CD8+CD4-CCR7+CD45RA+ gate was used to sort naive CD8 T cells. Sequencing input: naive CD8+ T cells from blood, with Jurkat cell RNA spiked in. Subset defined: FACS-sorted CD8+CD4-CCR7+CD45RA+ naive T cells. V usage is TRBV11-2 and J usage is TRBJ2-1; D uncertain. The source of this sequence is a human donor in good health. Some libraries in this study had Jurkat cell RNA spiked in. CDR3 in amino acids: CASSTYNEQLF. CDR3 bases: TGTGCCAGCAGCACCTACAATGAGCAGTTATTC.